This entry lists 19 T cell receptor beta chains sequenced from one sample in a study of graft-versus-host responses after intestinal transplantation. The data were produced by immunoSEQ multiplex PCR, yet TCRdb's version contains in-frame clones alone and is incomplete. This table holds approximately 50,000 clones, approximately 84% found once. These TCRs' antigens remain unknown. Sequenced here: unstimulated CD4+ T cells sorted from spleen or lymph node cells, sampled before transplant. The receptors originated from a human donor who was the organ donor for an intestinal transplant.

The chain employs TRBV12-5 and TRBJ2-7; 10 nucleotides agree with TRBD1. Germline assignment: CDR1 LGHNT and CDR2 FRNRAP. V dropped 0 bases and J dropped 3; count of bases not matched to a gene: 5. The CDR3 has 16 amino acids. The CDR3 DNA follows: TGTGCTAGTGGTTTGGTACTGTGGACAGGGGGCTACGAGCAGTACTTC. It translates to CASGLVLWTGGYEQYF.

This clone appeared once. V and J are TRBV11-3 and TRBJ2-5, with 13 bases identical to TRBD2. Trimming took 10 bases from V and 6 from J; bases not matched to a gene: 11. CDR1 SGHNT and CDR2 YENEEA come from the germline V gene. The CDR3 sequence is 15 residues long. The CDR3 coding sequence is TGTGCCACACAACTAGCGGGGGGGCGTGAGAAGACCCAGTACTTC. Translation: CATQLAGGREKTQYF.

The chain has TRBV5-1 and TRBJ2-2; 7 positions match TRBD2. The J segment lost 0 bases and the V segment lost 7 bases, leaving 15 bases of the junction unmatched. In germline, CDR1 is SGHRS, CDR2 YFSETQ. The CDR3 totals 18 residues. CDR3 region: CASGRGSLGRTNTGELFF. CDR3 nucleotide sequence: TGCGCCAGCGGGCGGGGCAGTCTCGGGAGGACGAACACCGGGGAGCTGTTTTTT.

The rearrangement uses TRBV11-3 and TRBJ2-2, with TRBD2 identical over 8 bases. The junction had 3 bases not matched to a gene; V was cut back by 5 bases and J by 4 bases. The CDR3 covers 14 residues. CDR1 and CDR2 (germline): SGHNT, YENEEA. For the CDR3, the DNA is TGTGCCAGCAGCGCGACTAGCGTCACCGGGGAGCTGTTTTTT. This translates into CASSATSVTGELFF.

The chain uses TRBV5-1 and TRBJ1-4, with TRBD1 as a possible D gene (6 bases). Trimming took 4 bases from V and 0 from J, leaving 10 bases between them. The CDR3 totals 15 residues. Germline CDR1 SGHRS, CDR2 YFSETQ. CDR3: CASSPQGTTNEKLFF. CDR3 DNA sequence: TGCGCCAGCAGCCCACAGGGAACAACTAATGAAAAACTGTTTTTT.

The J gene is TRBJ1-2, the V gene TRBV7-2; D is possibly TRBD1 (6 bases). The CDR3 runs 15 residues. From germline, CDR1 is SGHTA and CDR2 FQGNSA. Trimming took off 0 bases at V and 4 bases at J, with 12 bases between the two ends. The CDR3 sequence: CASSLAPGHLYGYTF. Here the CDR3 DNA reads TGTGCCAGCAGCTTAGCTCCGGGACACCTCTATGGCTACACCTTC.

The V call is TRBV6-6, the J call TRBJ2-3; D is undetermined. Trimming removed 8 bases at V and 7 bases at J, with 13 bases between. Germline lookup yields CDR1 MNHNY and CDR2 SVGAGI (reference sequence). The CDR3 spans 12 residues. In DNA form, the CDR3 reads TGTGCCAGCCGAACCACACAACATACGCAGTATTTT. Residues: CASRTTQHTQYF.

This chain connects TRBV5-4 to TRBJ2-3; TRBD2 agrees at 10 bases. The length of the CDR3 is 17 residues. The germline gives CDR1 SGHNT, CDR2 YYREEE (reference sequence). Trimming took 1 base from V and 0 from J; bases not matched to a gene: 5. The CDR3 reads CASSLPTSGVSTDTQYF. Written as DNA, the CDR3 is TGTGCCAGCAGCTTGCCAACTAGCGGGGTTAGCACAGATACGCAGTATTTT.

A few counts support this clone. This chain connects TRBV21-1 to TRBJ2-3; TRBD2, the table's D call, lacks a check against the DNA. TRBV21-1 has pseudogene status. The CDR3 is 14 amino acids. The CDR3 is CASSSRDLTDTQYF. The DNA of the CDR3 is TGTGCCAGCAGCTCCCGGGACTTGACAGATACGCAGTATTTT.

CDR3 coding DNA: TGTGCCAGCAGCTTAGGGACAGGGGTAAGGGACGGCTACACCTTC. Protein sequence: CASSLGTGVRDGYTF. The chain recombines TRBV7-2 with TRBJ1-2; 9 nucleotides agree with TRBD1. CDR1 and CDR2 (germline): SGHTA, FQGNSA. V shed 1 base and J 8 bases; nucleotides not matched to a gene: 8. This CDR3 has 15 amino acids.

V gene TRBV6-4 combines with J gene TRBJ2-1, with 9 bases identical to TRBD1. The CDR3 contains 14 residues. V shed 0 bases, J shed 6 bases, and the junction held 0 bases outside the gene matches. Germline CDR1 is MRHNA and CDR2 is SNTAGT. CDR3: CASSDSTGGNEQFF. The CDR3 DNA is TGTGCCAGCAGTGACTCGACAGGGGGCAATGAGCAGTTCTTC.

The chain recombines TRBV5-5 with TRBJ1-1; D is ambiguous. The CDR3 is made up of 11 amino acids. V shed 4 bases and J shed 11 bases, with 12 bases lying between them. The germline V gene encodes CDR1 SGHKS and CDR2 YYEKEE (reference sequence). The CDR3 DNA reads as TGTGCCAGCAGCGCCGGACGGATGGCTTTCTTT. It specifies CASSAGRMAFF.

J is TRBJ1-3 and V is TRBV6-5; the match to TRBD1 covers 8 bases. The CDR3 runs to 14 residues. CDR1 and CDR2 from the germline V gene are MNHEY and SVGAGI. After removal of 6 bases from V and 4 bases from J, the junction contained 5 bases not matched to a gene. CDR3 amino acids: CASSLRTGGNTIYF. The DNA for the CDR3 is TGTGCCAGCAGCCTCCGGACAGGGGGAAACACCATATATTTT.

The J gene is TRBJ2-5, the V gene TRBV7-6; TRBD2 matches at 12 bases. The ends lost 1 base at V and 4 bases at J; junction bases unmatched: 7. This CDR3 spans 17 amino acids. Germline loops: CDR1 SGHVS, CDR2 FNYEAQ. Here the CDR3 DNA reads TGTGCCAGCAGCTTAGTGAGGACTAGCGGGGCGCGAGAGACCCAGTACTTC. Protein: CASSLVRTSGARETQYF.

This sequence joins TRBV5-8 and TRBJ2-5; D ambiguous. Trimming removed 1 base at V and 4 bases at J, with 11 bases between. Germline V lookup: CDR1 SGHTS, CDR2 YDEGEE. The CDR3 sequence is 14 residues long. Here the CDR3 DNA reads TGTGCCAGCAGCTTGTCCCCTGGGCGAGAGACCCAGTACTTC. Protein: CASSLSPGRETQYF. The full variable domain, completed using reference TRBV5-8 and TRBJ2-5, is EAGVTQSPTHLIKTRGQQATLRCSPISGHTSVYWYQQALGLGLQFLLWYDEGEERNRGNFPPRFSGRQFPNYSSELNVNALELEDSALYLCASSLSPGRETQYFGPGTRLLVL.

The CDR3 coding sequence is TGTGCCAGCAGCTTAGAGGCGACCCGTCGCACAGATACGCAGTATTTT. Residues: CASSLEATRRTDTQYF. This chain joins TRBV7-2 and TRBJ2-3; no definite D call. The V end was cut by 1 base, the J end by 1 base, with 12 bases between. This CDR3 is built from 16 residues. Germline lookup yields CDR1 SGHTA and CDR2 FQGNSA.

This chain links TRBV4-1 with TRBJ2-5; D not resolved. Judging by the DNA end, TRBJ2-7 fits better; the J call may be wrong. The CDR3 is 15 amino acids. The V gene's germline CDR1 is MGHRA and CDR2 YSYEKL. CDR3 amino acids: CASSQEGSLLYEQYF. Written as DNA, the CDR3 is TGCGCCAGCAGCCAAGAAGGGTCGTTACTCTACGAGCAGTACTTC.

The chain is built from TRBV27 and TRBJ1-2, with D unresolved. V was clipped by 9 bases and J by 3 bases, with 14 bases between them. The germline V gene has CDR1 MNHEY and CDR2 SMNVEV (reference sequence). This CDR3 contains 13 residues. The CDR3 loop reads CARPAGGDYGYTF. Written as DNA, the CDR3 is TGTGCCAGACCAGCCGGAGGTGACTATGGCTACACCTTC.

This chain uses TRBV27 with TRBJ2-1; 8 bases match TRBD2. Trimming removed 5 bases from V and 0 bases from J; junction bases left unmatched: 9. The CDR3 extends over 17 amino acids. CDR1 is MNHEY, CDR2 SMNVEV, per germline (reference sequence). In DNA form, the CDR3 reads TGTGCCAGCAGTCCCCACCGCGGGGGGAGCTCCTACAATGAGCAGTTCTTC. This gives the protein CASSPHRGGSSYNEQFF.